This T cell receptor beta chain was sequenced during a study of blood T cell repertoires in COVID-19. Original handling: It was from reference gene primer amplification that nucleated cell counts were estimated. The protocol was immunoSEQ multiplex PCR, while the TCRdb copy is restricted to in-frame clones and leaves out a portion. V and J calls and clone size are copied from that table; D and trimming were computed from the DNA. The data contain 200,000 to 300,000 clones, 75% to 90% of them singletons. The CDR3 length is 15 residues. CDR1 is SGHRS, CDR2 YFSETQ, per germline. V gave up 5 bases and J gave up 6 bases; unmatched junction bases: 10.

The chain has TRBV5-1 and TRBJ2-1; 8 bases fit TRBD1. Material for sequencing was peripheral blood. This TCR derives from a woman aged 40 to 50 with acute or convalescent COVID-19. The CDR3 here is CASRGWQGAINEQFF. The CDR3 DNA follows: TGCGCCAGCAGGGGTTGGCAGGGGGCCATCAATGAGCAGTTCTTC.